Presented here are 24 T cell receptor beta chains from one specimen sequenced in a study of cytomegalovirus exposure and HLA in healthy donors. PCR primers comprised 60 Vbeta and 13 Jbeta primers. TCRdb keeps only in-frame clones here, not all; method: immunoSEQ multiplex PCR. The sample shows fewer than 120,000 clones, about three quarters of them seen only once. Sequenced: PBMCs. These TCRs come from a woman in her 30s in good health and CMV-seronegative.

The gene calls are TRBV29-1 and TRBJ1-1, with no clear D. The CDR3 has 13 amino acids. V lost 5 bases and J lost 5, with 15 bases in between. The V gene's germline CDR1 is SQVTM and CDR2 ANQGSEA. The CDR3 loop is CSVHSLIGTEAFF. The DNA for the CDR3 is TGCAGCGTTCATTCATTAATCGGGACTGAAGCTTTCTTT.

The gene calls are TRBV5-4 and TRBJ2-6; D is uncertain. Germline V lookup: CDR1 SGHNT, CDR2 YYREEE (reference sequence). The V end lost 2 bases, the J end lost 0 bases, and 9 bases lay between the germline ends. The CDR3 length is 16 residues. The CDR3 DNA follows: TGTGCCAGCAGCTTTGTTTCACACTCTGGGGCCAACGTCCTGACTTTC. This gives the protein CASSFVSHSGANVLTF. The whole variable domain, remainder taken from reference TRBV5-4 and TRBJ2-6, is ETGVTQSPTHLIKTRGQQVTLRCSSQSGHNTVSWYQQALGQGPQFIFQYYREEENGRGNFPPRFSGLQFPNYSSELNVNALELDDSALYLCASSFVSHSGANVLTFGAGSRLTVL.

Here the CDR3 DNA reads TGTGCCAGCAGCCGGGACAGGGAAGATAGCAATCAGCCCCAGCATTTT. This translates into CASSRDREDSNQPQHF. The chain has TRBV28 and TRBJ1-5, with 9 nucleotides matching TRBD1. The CDR3 is made up of 16 amino acids. J gave up 0 bases and V 6 bases, and 6 bases lay outside the gene matches. Germline V gene sequence: CDR1 MDHEN, CDR2 SYDVKM.

This clone occurred a few times. The gene calls are TRBV5-1 and TRBJ2-1, with D perhaps TRBD2 (6 bases). V was clipped by 4 bases and J by 6 bases, with 20 bases between them. The CDR3 length is 16 residues. Germline values: CDR1 SGHRS, CDR2 YFSETQ. DNA of the CDR3: TGCGCCAGCAGCCCTTTGGGGGAGGACGCCCTCAATGAGCAGTTCTTC. It codes for CASSPLGEDALNEQFF.

The chain carries TRBV7-2 and TRBJ1-2; D gene uncertain. The CDR3 spans 12 residues. The V gene's germline CDR1 is SGHTA and CDR2 FQGNSA. V lost 2 bases and J lost 4, with 5 bases in between. The CDR3 bases are TGTGCCAGCAGCTTATCGAGCTATGGCTACACCTTC. Its translation is CASSLSSYGYTF. The variable domain in full, completed from reference TRBV7-2 and TRBJ1-2, reads GAGVSQSPSNKVTEKGKDVELRCDPISGHTALYWYRQSLGQGLEFLIYFQGNSAPDKSGLPSDRFSAERTGGSVSTLTIQRTQQEDSAVYLCASSLSSYGYTFGSGTRLTVV.

This chain uses TRBV11-2 with TRBJ1-1, with TRBD1 as a possible D gene (6 bases). V lost 1 base, J lost 3 bases, and 24 bases lay in between. The CDR3 contains 19 residues. In germline, CDR1 is SGHAT, CDR2 FQNNGV. CDR3 sequence reads: CASSLGVRGYRRRDTEAFF. As DNA, the CDR3 is TGTGCCAGCAGCTTAGGCGTCAGGGGCTATAGACGACGAGACACTGAAGCTTTCTTT.

This clone was picked up one time. V and J are TRBV28 and TRBJ1-1; D remains ambiguous. CDR1 MDHEN and CDR2 SYDVKM come from the germline V gene. The CDR3 has 14 residues. V lost 5 bases to trimming and J lost 4 bases, with 14 bases between them. The DNA for the CDR3 is TGTGCCAGCAGTCCCATCTCGGGTTTCACTGAAGCTTTCTTT. This encodes CASSPISGFTEAFF.

The chain recombines TRBV28 with TRBJ1-1; D remains unclear. Germline V gene lookup returns CDR1 MDHEN and CDR2 SYDVKM. The CDR3 length is 13 residues. Trimming left V 3 bases short and J 0 bases short, with 5 bases between. CDR3 sequence (DNA): TGTGCCAGCAGTTTCCCCATGAACACTGAAGCTTTCTTT. Its protein product is CASSFPMNTEAFF.

This sequence joins TRBV28 and TRBJ1-2; D is ambiguous. The V gene lost 4 bases and the J gene lost 3 bases, with 18 bases spanning the gap. Germline loops: CDR1 MDHEN, CDR2 SYDVKM. CDR3 size: 16 residues. Here the CDR3 reads CASSSRTSPGDYGYTF. The CDR3, as DNA: TGTGCCAGCAGTTCACGCACATCTCCCGGGGACTATGGCTACACCTTC.

Comments on this clone: The limits of the CDR3 on the DNA are not certain, so only TCRdb's listed CDR3 is given. The rearrangement links TRBV29-1 to TRBJ2-5; the table's D gene call, TRBD1, was not cross checked with the DNA. The V gene's germline CDR1 is SQVTM and CDR2 ANQGSEA. Including both end residues, the CDR3 is 13 amino acids long. CDR3: CSVGGGSGPLTYF.

V usage is TRBV6-6 and J usage is TRBJ2-7; TRBD1 matches at 8 bases. Germline values: CDR1 MNHNY, CDR2 SVGAGI (reference sequence). This CDR3 is built from 14 residues. V shed 2 bases, J shed 3 bases, and the junction held 3 bases outside the gene matches. The CDR3: CASSYGGQVYEQYF. Here the CDR3 DNA reads TGTGCCAGCAGTTACGGGGGACAGGTCTACGAGCAGTACTTC.

V and J are TRBV7-2 and TRBJ1-5; 8 bases line up with TRBD1. Germline loops: CDR1 SGHTA, CDR2 FQGNSA. Losses at the gene ends were 5 bases for V and 4 bases for J; bases not matched to a gene: 7. This CDR3 has 15 amino acids. DNA for the CDR3: TGTGCCAGCAGCATACAGGGGGGCGGAAATCAGCCCCAGCATTTT. It yields the protein CASSIQGGGNQPQHF.

The chain links TRBV9 to TRBJ1-4; no reliable D call. V was clipped by 3 bases and J by 4 bases, with 16 bases between them. Germline lookup yields CDR1 SGDLS and CDR2 YYNGEE. There are 16 residues in the CDR3. The CDR3 coding sequence is TGTGCCAGCAGCGCTGGAGGAGGCAGCATTAATGAAAAACTGTTTTTT. As protein: CASSAGGGSINEKLFF. The complete variable domain, with remaining parts taken from reference TRBV9 and TRBJ1-4, reads DSGVTQTPKHLITATGQRVTLRCSPRSGDLSVYWYQQSLDQGLQFLIQYYNGEERAKGNILERFSAQQFPDLHSELNLSSLELGDSALYFCASSAGGGSINEKLFFGSGTQLSVL.

CDR3 DNA sequence: TGTGCCACCAGCAGGGGGATCAACAGGGCGGGTGGCTACACCTTC. Its translation is CATSRGINRAGGYTF. This chain joins TRBV15 and TRBJ1-2; D may be TRBD1 (6 bases). This CDR3 has 15 amino acids. The V end was cut by 3 bases, the J end by 7 bases, with 18 bases between. Germline lookup yields CDR1 LNHNV and CDR2 YYDKDF (reference sequence).

V usage is TRBV6-5 and J usage is TRBJ1-1; 8 bases agree with TRBD1. The germline V gene encodes CDR1 MNHEY and CDR2 SVGAGI. The junction had 8 bases not matched to a gene; V was cut back by 2 bases and J by 9 bases. The CDR3 loop spans 14 amino acids. The CDR3 DNA sequence: TGTGCCAGCAGTTACGGTCGGGGCAGGGGGCAAGCTTTCTTT. Its translation: CASSYGRGRGQAFF.

The chain couples TRBV25-1 to TRBJ2-6; D possibly corresponds to TRBD1 (6 bases). The V gene's germline CDR1 is MGHDK and CDR2 SYGVNS. With 3 bases removed from V and 2 bases from J, the gap between germline ends came to 11 bases. The CDR3 contains 16 residues. CDR3 amino acids: CASSDHNRAGANVLTF. CDR3 sequence (DNA): TGTGCCAGCAGTGACCACAACAGGGCTGGGGCCAACGTCCTGACTTTC. The full variable domain, completed using reference TRBV25-1 and TRBJ2-6, is EADIYQTPRYLVIGTGKKITLECSQTMGHDKMYWYQQDPGMELHLIHYSYGVNSTEKGDLSSESTVSRIRTEHFPLTLESARPSHTSQYLCASSDHNRAGANVLTFGAGSRLTVL.

This clone is a singleton in its sample. The chain carries TRBV19 and TRBJ1-2; 7 bases align to TRBD1. Germline trimming cut 5 bases from V and 5 bases from J; bases unmatched to any gene: 8. This CDR3 is built from 14 residues. Germline V gene lookup returns CDR1 LNHDA and CDR2 SQIVND (reference sequence). CDR3 bases: TGTGCCAGTAGTGGCCTTCGGACAGGTTATGGCTACACCTTC. Translated, it gives CASSGLRTGYGYTF.

This chain joins TRBV11-2 and TRBJ1-1; TRBD1 is a possible D gene (6 bases). Trimming pared 2 bases from V and 4 bases from J, leaving 14 bases between. Germline V gene sequence: CDR1 SGHAT, CDR2 FQNNGV. The CDR3 totals 15 residues. The CDR3 DNA sequence: TGTGCCAGCAGCTTATCCGGGGGGCTGGGCACTGAAGCTTTCTTT. Protein: CASSLSGGLGTEAFF.

The genes are TRBV7-2 and TRBJ2-1; weak D call: TRBD1 (5 bases). Germline values: CDR1 SGHTA, CDR2 FQGNSA. The V end lost 1 base, the J end lost 5 bases, and 6 bases lay between the germline ends. The CDR3 consists of 13 residues. The CDR3 is CASSLGQHNEQFF. In DNA form, the CDR3 reads TGTGCCAGCAGCTTAGGACAGCACAATGAGCAGTTCTTC.

This sequence joins TRBV6-1 and TRBJ2-7; a possible D gene is TRBD1 (6 bases). V lost 4 bases to trimming and J lost 5 bases, with 18 bases between them. The CDR3 contains 15 residues. The V gene's germline CDR1 is MNHNS and CDR2 SASEGT. The CDR3 nucleotides are TGTGCCAGCAGTGCCCGCAGGGGTATCGACCACGAGCAGTACTTC. Its protein is CASSARRGIDHEQYF.

This clone was seen more than once but under ten times. The chain has TRBV2 and TRBJ1-5; TRBD1 is a possible D gene (6 bases). CDR1 and CDR2 (germline): SNHLY, FYNNEI. The CDR3 is 15 amino acids. V lost 6 bases and J lost 3, with 15 bases in between. The CDR3, as DNA: TGTGCCAGCAGATGGACAGAAGGTGACAATCAGCCCCAGCATTTT. It specifies CASRWTEGDNQPQHF. Together with reference TRBV2 and TRBJ1-5, the CDR3 gives the full variable domain: EPEVTQTPSHQVTQMGQEVILRCVPISNHLYFYWYRQILGQKVEFLVSFYNNEISEKSEIFDDQFSVERPDGSNFTLKIRSTKLEDSAMYFCASRWTEGDNQPQHFGDGTRLSIL.

The chain carries TRBV6-6 and TRBJ2-7; TRBD1 is a possible D gene (5 bases). V shed 2 bases and J shed 4 bases, with 12 bases lying between them. This CDR3 has 14 amino acids. The germline gives CDR1 MNHNY, CDR2 SVGAGI (reference sequence). The CDR3 bases are TGTGCCAGCAGTTACGCGACAGATACTTACGAGCAGTACTTC. Translation gives CASSYATDTYEQYF.

CDR3 DNA sequence: TGTGCCAGCAGCACGGGACAGGGTTACACTGAAGCTTTCTTT. This sequence encodes CASSTGQGYTEAFF. The chain combines TRBV5-6 with TRBJ1-1; 9 nucleotides align to TRBD1. V lost 4 bases to trimming and J lost 3 bases; unmatched junction nucleotides: 4. This CDR3 is built from 14 residues. Germline V lookup: CDR1 SGHDT, CDR2 YYEEEE.

The gene calls are TRBV5-1 and TRBJ2-7; possible D gene TRBD1, 6 bases. The CDR3 extends over 14 amino acids. The V and J ends lost 1 base and 6 bases respectively, with 14 bases between them. Germline assignment: CDR1 SGHRS and CDR2 YFSETQ. The CDR3 region is CASSLSQGPGEQYF. Here the CDR3 DNA reads TGCGCCAGCAGCTTGTCCCAGGGGCCTGGCGAGCAGTACTTC.